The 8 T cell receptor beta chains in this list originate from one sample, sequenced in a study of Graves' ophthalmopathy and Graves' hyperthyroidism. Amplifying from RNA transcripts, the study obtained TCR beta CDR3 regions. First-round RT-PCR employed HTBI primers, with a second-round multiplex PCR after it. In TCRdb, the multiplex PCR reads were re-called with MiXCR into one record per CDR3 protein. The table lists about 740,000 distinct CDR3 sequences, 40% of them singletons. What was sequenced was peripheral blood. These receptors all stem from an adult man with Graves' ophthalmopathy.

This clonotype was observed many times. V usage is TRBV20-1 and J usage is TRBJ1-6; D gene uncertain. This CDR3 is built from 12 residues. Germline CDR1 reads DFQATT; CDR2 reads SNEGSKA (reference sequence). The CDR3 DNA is TGCACCTACATCGGAGATAATTCACCCCTCCACTTT. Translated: CTYIGDNSPLHF.

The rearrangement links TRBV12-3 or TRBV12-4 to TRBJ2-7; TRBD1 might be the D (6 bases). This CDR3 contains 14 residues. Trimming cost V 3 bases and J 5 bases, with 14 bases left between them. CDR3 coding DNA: TGTGCCAGCAGTTTCAGGGGAGCTCGGGACGAGCAGTACTTC. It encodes CASSFRGARDEQYF.

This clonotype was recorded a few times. This CDR3 is CASSLVQGPNTEAFF. CDR3 coding DNA: TGCGCCAGCAGCTTGGTCCAGGGTCCGAACACTGAAGCTTTCTTT. This chain joins TRBV5-1 and TRBJ1-1; TRBD1 might be the D (5 bases). CDR1 and CDR2 (germline): SGHRS, YFSETQ. Between the trimmed V and J ends, which lost 0 bases and 1 base, there was a span of 10 bases. The CDR3 is made up of 15 amino acids.

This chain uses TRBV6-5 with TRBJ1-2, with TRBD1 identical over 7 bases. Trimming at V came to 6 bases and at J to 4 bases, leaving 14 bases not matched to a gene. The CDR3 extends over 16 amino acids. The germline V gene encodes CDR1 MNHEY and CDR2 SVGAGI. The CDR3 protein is CASRTSGTAVSYGYTF. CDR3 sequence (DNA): TGTGCCAGCAGAACCTCCGGGACAGCCGTCTCCTATGGCTACACCTTC.

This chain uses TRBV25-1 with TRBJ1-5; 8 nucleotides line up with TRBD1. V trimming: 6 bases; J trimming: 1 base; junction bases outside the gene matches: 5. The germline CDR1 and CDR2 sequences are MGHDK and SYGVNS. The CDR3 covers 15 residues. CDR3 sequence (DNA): TGTGCCAGCAGGTCGACAGGGGCAAGCAATCAGCCCCAGCATTTT. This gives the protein CASRSTGASNQPQHF.

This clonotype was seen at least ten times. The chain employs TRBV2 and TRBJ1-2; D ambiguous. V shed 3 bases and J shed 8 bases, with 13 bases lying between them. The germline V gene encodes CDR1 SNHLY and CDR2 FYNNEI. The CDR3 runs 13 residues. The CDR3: CASSEDPLRGYTF. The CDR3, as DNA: TGTGCCAGCAGTGAGGACCCGCTCAGGGGCTACACCTTC.

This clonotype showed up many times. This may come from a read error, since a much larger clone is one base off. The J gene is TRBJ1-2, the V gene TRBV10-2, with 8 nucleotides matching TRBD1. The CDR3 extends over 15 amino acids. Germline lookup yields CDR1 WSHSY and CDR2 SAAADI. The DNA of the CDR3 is TGCGCCAACAGTGGGGTTCGACAGGGGACTAGAAGCTACACCTTC. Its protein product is CANSGVRQGTRSYTF.

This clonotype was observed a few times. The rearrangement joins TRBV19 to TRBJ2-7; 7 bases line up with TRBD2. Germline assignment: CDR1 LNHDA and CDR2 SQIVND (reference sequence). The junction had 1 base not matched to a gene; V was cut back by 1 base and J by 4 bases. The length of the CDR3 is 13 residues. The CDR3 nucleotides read TGTGCCAGTAGTATAGGGGGGGGATACGAGCAGTACTTC. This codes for CASSIGGGYEQYF.